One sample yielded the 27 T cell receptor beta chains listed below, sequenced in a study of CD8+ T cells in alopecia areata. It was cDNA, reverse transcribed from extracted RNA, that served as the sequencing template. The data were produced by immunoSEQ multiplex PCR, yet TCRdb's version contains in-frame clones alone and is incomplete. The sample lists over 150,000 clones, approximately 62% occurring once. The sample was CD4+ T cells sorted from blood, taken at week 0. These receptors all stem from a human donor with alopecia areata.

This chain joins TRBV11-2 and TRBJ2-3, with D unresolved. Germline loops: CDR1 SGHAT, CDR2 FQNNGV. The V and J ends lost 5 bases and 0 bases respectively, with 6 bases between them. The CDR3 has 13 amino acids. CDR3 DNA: TGTGCCAGCAGCCTTGGGAGCACAGATACGCAGTATTTT. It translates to CASSLGSTDTQYF.

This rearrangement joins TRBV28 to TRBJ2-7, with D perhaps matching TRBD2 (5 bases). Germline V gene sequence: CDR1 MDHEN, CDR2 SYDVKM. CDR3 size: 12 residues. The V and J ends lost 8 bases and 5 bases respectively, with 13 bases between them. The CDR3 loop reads CASEVTRDEQYF. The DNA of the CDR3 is TGTGCCAGCGAGGTCACTAGGGACGAGCAGTACTTC. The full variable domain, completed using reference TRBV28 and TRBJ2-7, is DVKVTQSSRYLVKRTGEKVFLECVQDMDHENMFWYRQDPGLGLRLIYFSYDVKMKEKGDIPEGYSVSREKKERFSLILESASTNQTSMYLCASEVTRDEQYFGPGTRLTVT.

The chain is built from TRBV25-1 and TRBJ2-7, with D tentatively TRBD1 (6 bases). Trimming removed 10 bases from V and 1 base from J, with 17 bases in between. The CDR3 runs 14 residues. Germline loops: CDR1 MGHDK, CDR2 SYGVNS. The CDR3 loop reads CATSGVGHSYEQYF. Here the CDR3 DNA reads TGTGCCACCTCAGGGGTAGGCCATTCCTACGAGCAGTACTTC.

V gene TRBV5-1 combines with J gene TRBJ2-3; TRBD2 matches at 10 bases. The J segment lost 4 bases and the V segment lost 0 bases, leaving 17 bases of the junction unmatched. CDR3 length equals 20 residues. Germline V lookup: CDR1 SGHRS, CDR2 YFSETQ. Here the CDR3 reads CASSLEPRRSGGAKADTQYF. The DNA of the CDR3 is TGCGCCAGCAGCTTGGAACCCCGAAGGAGCGGGGGGGCCAAGGCAGATACGCAGTATTTT.

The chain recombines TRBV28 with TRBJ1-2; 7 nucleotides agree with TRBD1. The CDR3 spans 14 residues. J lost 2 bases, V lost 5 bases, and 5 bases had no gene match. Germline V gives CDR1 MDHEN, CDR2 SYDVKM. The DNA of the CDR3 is TGTGCCAGCAGTCCAGGGACAGCGAACTATGGCTACACCTTC. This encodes CASSPGTANYGYTF.

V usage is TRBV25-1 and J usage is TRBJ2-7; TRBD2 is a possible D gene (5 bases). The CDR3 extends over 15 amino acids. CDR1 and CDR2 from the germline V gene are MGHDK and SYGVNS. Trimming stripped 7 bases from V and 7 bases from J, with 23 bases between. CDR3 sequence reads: CASMPPGKPSGEQYF. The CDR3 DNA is TGTGCCAGCATGCCTCCGGGGAAACCTTCGGGAGAGCAGTACTTC.

CDR3 region: CASSDTGDGYTF. CDR3 sequence (DNA): TGTGCCAGTAGCGACACAGGAGATGGCTACACCTTC. V usage is TRBV19 and J usage is TRBJ1-2; D is possibly TRBD1 (5 bases). Trimming shortened V by 6 bases and J by 6 bases, and 11 bases separated the two germline ends. CDR1 is LNHDA, CDR2 SQIVND, per germline (reference sequence). The CDR3 consists of 12 residues.

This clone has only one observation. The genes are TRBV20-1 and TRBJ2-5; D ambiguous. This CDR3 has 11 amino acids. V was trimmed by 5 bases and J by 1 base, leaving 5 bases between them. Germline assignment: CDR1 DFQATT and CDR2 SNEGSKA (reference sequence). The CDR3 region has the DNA TGCAGTGCTCGTGCCCAAGAGACCCAGTACTTC. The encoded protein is CSARAQETQYF.

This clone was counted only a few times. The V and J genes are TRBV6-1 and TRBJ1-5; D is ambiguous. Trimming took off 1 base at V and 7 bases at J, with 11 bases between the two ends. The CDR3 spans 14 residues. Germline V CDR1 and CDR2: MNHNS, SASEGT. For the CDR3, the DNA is TGTGCCAGCAGTGAAGAAAGAGGAAAGCAGCCCCAGCATTTT. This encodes CASSEERGKQPQHF.

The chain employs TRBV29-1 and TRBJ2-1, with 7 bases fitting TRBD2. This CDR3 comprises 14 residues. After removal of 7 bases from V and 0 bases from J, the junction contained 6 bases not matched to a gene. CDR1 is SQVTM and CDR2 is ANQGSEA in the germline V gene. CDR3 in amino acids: CSANGGNSYNEQFF. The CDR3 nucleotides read TGCAGCGCCAACGGGGGGAACTCCTACAATGAGCAGTTCTTC.

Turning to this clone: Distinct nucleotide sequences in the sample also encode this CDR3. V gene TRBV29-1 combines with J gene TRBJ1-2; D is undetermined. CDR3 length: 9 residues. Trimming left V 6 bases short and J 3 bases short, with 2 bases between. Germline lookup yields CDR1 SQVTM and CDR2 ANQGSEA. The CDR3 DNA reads TGCAGCGTAGACTATGGCTACACCTTC. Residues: CSVDYGYTF.

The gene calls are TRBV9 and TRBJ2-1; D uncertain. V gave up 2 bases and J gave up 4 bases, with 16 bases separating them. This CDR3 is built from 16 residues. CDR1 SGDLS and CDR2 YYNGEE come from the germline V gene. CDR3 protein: CASSVMPSYGYNEQFF. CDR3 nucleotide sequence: TGTGCCAGCAGCGTCATGCCATCTTATGGGTACAATGAGCAGTTCTTC.

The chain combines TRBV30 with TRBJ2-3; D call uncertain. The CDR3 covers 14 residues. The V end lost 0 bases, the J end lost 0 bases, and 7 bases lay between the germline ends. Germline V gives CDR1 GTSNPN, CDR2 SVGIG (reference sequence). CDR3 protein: CAWSVRRSTDTQYF. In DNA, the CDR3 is TGTGCCTGGAGTGTCAGACGAAGCACAGATACGCAGTATTTT.

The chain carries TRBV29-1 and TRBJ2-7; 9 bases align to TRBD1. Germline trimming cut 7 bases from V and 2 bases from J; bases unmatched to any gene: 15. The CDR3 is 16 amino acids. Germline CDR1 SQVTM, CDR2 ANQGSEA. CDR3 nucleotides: TGCAGCGCCCTAAGGCGAGCCGGGACAGGGCCCTACGAGCAGTACTTC. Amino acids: CSALRRAGTGPYEQYF.

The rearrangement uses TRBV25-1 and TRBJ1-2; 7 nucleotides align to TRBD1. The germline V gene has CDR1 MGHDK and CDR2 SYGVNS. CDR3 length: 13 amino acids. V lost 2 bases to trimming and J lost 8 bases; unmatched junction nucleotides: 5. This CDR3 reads CASSESLGGGYTF. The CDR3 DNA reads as TGTGCCAGCAGTGAAAGCTTAGGGGGCGGCTACACCTTC.

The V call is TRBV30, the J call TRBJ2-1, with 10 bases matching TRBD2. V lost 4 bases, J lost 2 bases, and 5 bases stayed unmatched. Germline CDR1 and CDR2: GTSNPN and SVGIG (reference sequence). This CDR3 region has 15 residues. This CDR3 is CAWMSGGAAYNEQFF. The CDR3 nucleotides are TGTGCCTGGATGAGCGGGGGGGCAGCCTACAATGAGCAGTTCTTC.

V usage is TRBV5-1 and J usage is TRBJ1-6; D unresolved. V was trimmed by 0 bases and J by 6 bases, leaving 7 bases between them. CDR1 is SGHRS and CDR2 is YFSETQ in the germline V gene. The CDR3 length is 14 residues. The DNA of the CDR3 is TGCGCCAGCAGCTTGGACAGAGTTAATTCACCCCTCCACTTT. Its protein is CASSLDRVNSPLHF.

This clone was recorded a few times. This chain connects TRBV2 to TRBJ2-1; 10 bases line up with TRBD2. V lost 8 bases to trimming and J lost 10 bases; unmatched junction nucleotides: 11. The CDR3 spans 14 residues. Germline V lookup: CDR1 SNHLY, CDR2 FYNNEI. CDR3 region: CASLISGGFSEQFF. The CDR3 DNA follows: TGTGCCAGCTTGATTAGCGGGGGGTTCAGCGAGCAGTTCTTC.

DNA of the CDR3: TGCAGCGCTAAGGGACAATTCTACGAGCAGTACTTC. This translates into CSAKGQFYEQYF. The chain employs TRBV29-1 and TRBJ2-7, with TRBD1 as a possible D gene (6 bases). The germline V gene encodes CDR1 SQVTM and CDR2 ANQGSEA. The CDR3 length is 12 residues. Trimming pared 7 bases from V and 3 bases from J, leaving 13 bases between.

CDR3 DNA: TGTGCCAGCAGCTTTAATCACTACGAGCAGTACTTC. It is translated as CASSFNHYEQYF. This chain joins TRBV7-2 and TRBJ2-7; D uncertain. The germline V and J ends were trimmed by 3 bases and 3 bases, with 6 bases remaining between them. CDR1 is SGHTA, CDR2 FQGNSA, per germline. There are 12 residues in the CDR3.

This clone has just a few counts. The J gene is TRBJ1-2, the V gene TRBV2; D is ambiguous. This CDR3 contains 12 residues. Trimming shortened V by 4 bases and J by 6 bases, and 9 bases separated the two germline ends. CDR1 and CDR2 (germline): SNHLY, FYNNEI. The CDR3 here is CASSATGDGYTF. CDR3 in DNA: TGTGCCAGCAGTGCGACTGGGGATGGCTACACCTTC.

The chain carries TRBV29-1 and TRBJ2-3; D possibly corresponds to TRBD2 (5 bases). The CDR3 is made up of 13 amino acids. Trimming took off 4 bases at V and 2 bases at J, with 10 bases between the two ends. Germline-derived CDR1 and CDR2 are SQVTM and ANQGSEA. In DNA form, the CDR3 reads TGCAGCGTTGCCGGGAAAGACACAGATACGCAGTATTTT. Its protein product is CSVAGKDTDTQYF.

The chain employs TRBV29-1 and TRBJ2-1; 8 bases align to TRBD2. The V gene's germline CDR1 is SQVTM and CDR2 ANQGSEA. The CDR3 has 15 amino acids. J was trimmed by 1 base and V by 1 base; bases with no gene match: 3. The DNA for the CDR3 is TGCAGCGTTGAAGTAAGCGGGGGATCCTACAATGAGCAGTTCTTC. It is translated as CSVEVSGGSYNEQFF.

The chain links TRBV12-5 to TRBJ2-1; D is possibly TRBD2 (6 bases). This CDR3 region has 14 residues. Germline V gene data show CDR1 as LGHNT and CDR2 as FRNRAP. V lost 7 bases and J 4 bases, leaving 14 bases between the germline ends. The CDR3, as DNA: TGTGCTAGTGCCAAACTGGGACTTTACAATGAGCAGTTCTTC. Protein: CASAKLGLYNEQFF.

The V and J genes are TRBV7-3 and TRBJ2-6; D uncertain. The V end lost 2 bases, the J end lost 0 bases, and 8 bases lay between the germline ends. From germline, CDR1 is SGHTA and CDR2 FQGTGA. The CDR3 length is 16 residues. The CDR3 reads CASSLGPRSGANVLTF. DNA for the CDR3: TGTGCCAGCAGCTTAGGTCCCCGCTCTGGGGCCAACGTCCTGACTTTC.

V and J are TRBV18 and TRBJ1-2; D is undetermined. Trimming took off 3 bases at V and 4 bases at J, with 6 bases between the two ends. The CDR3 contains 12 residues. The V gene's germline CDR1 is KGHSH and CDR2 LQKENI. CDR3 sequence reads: CASSPDGYGYTF. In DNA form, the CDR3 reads TGTGCCAGCTCACCGGACGGCTATGGCTACACCTTC. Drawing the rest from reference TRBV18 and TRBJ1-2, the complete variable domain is NAGVMQNPRHLVRRRGQEARLRCSPMKGHSHVYWYRQLPEEGLKFMVYLQKENIIDESGMPKERFSAEFPKEGPSILRIQQVVRGDSAAYFCASSPDGYGYTFGSGTRLTVV.

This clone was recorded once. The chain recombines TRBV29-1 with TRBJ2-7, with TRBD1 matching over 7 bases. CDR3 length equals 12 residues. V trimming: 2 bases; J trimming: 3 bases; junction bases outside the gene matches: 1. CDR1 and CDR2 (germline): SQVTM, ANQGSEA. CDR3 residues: CSVESGGYEQYF. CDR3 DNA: TGCAGCGTTGAATCAGGGGGCTACGAGCAGTACTTC.